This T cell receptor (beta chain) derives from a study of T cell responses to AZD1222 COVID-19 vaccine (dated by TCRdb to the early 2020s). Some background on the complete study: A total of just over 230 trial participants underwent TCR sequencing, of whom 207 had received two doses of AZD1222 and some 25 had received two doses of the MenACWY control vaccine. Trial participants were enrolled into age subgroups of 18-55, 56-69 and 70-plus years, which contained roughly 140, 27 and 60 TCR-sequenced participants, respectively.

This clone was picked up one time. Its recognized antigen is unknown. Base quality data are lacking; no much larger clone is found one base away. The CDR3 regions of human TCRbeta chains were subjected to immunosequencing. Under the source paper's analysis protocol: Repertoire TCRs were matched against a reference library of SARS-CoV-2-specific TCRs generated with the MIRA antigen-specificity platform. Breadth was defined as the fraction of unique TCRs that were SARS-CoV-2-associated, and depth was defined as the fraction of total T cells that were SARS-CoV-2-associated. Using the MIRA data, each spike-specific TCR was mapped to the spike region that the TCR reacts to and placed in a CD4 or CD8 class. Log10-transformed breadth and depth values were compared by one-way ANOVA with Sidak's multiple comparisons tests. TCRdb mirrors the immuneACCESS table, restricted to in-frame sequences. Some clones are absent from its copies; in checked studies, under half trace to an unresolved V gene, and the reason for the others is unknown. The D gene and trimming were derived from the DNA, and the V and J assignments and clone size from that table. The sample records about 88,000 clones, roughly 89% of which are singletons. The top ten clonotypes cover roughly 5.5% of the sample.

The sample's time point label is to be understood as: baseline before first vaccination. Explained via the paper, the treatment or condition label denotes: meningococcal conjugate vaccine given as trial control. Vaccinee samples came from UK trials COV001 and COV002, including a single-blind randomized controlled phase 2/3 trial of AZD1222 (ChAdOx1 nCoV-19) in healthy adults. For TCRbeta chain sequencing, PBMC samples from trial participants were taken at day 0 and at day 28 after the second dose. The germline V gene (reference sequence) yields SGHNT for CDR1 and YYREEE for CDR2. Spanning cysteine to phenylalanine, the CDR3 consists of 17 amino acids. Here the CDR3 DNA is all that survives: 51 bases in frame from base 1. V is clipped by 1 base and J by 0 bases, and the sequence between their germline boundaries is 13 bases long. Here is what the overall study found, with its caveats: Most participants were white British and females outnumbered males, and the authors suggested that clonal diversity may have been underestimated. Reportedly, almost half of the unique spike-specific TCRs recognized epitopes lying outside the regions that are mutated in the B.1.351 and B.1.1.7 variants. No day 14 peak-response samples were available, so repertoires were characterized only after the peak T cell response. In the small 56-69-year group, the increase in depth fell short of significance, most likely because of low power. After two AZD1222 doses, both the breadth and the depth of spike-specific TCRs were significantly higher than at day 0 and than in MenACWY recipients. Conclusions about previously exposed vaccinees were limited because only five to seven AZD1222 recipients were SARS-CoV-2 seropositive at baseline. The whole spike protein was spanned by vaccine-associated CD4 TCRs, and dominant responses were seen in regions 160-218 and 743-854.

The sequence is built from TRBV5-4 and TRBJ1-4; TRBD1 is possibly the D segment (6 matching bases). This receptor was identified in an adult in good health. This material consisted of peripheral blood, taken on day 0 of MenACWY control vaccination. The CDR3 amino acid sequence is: CASSLKKGGPTNEKLFF. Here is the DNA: TGTGCCAGCAGCTTGAAAAAGGGGGGTCCAACTAATGAAAAACTGTTTTTT.